The 25 T cell receptor beta chains given below trace back to one sample, sequenced in a study of molecular identifiers for immune sequencing clone quantification. TCRdb passed the PCR reads through MiXCR, listing each CDR3 protein once. The table records fewer than 45,000 distinct CDR3 sequences, about 18% of them present only once. The sample taken for sequencing was naive CD8+ T cells from blood, with Jurkat cell RNA spiked in. Subset indicated: FACS-sorted CD8+CD4-CCR7+CD45RA+ naive T cells. These receptors were obtained from a human donor in good health. Some libraries in this study had Jurkat cell RNA spiked in.

To note about this clonotype: It may be a read error: a sequence one base away is much more abundant. This sequence joins TRBV14 and TRBJ2-5, with D tentatively TRBD2 (5 bases). Germline values: CDR1 SGHDN, CDR2 FVKESK. The length of the CDR3 is 13 residues. V was trimmed by 4 bases and J by 4 bases, leaving 10 bases between them. In DNA form, the CDR3 reads TGTGCCAGCAGCCCCTGGACTGGAGAGACCCAGTACTTC. Its translation: CASSPWTGETQYF.

Many counts were recorded for this clonotype. The chain recombines TRBV29-1 with TRBJ2-2, with D hard to call. This CDR3 comprises 13 residues. Germline values: CDR1 SQVTM, CDR2 ANQGSEA. Trimming shortened V by 7 bases and J by 6 bases, and 15 bases separated the two germline ends. The CDR3, as DNA: TGCAGCGCCTTGACTGAGATTCCCGGGGAGCTGTTTTTT. Encoded protein: CSALTEIPGELFF.

This clonotype occurred many times. V gene TRBV20-1 combines with J gene TRBJ2-6; D not resolved. V lost 8 bases and J 0 bases, leaving 8 bases between the germline ends. CDR1 and CDR2 (germline): DFQATT, SNEGSKA (reference sequence). CDR3 size: 13 residues. CDR3 bases: TGCAGTACAACGTACTCTGGGGCCAACGTCCTGACTTTC. Encoded protein: CSTTYSGANVLTF.

This chain links TRBV9 with TRBJ1-5, with D unresolved. The CDR3 length is 12 residues. Trimming removed 7 bases at V and 5 bases at J, with 10 bases between. Germline V CDR1 and CDR2: SGDLS, YYNGEE. The CDR3 reads CASGRNDQPQHF. CDR3 bases: TGTGCCAGCGGTCGTAACGATCAGCCCCAGCATTTT.

A remark on this clonotype: A much bigger clone sits one base away, suggesting this may be a read error. The chain uses TRBV27 and TRBJ2-2, with a possible D match to TRBD2 (6 bases). The CDR3 runs 14 residues. The germline V gene encodes CDR1 MNHEY and CDR2 SMNVEV (reference sequence). CDR3 sequence: CASSLVGFPGGLFF. The CDR3 coding sequence is TGTGCCAGCAGTTTGGTCGGGTTTCCCGGGGGGCTGTTTTTT.

The chain links TRBV12-3 or TRBV12-4 to TRBJ2-7; D remains unclear. The CDR3 has 15 residues. V was trimmed by 3 bases and J by 2 bases, leaving 14 bases between them. The CDR3, as DNA: TGTGCCAGCAGTTTGGCCGGCGGAACCACCTACGAGCAGTACTTC. It encodes CASSLAGGTTYEQYF.

This clonotype was picked up many times. This chain joins TRBV5-6 and TRBJ1-1; D not certain. CDR3 size: 13 residues. Between the trimmed V and J ends, which lost 0 bases and 5 bases, there was a span of 8 bases. CDR1 and CDR2 from the germline V gene are SGHDT and YYEEEE. CDR3 bases: TGTGCCAGCAGCTTGGTAGCAACAACTGAAGCTTTCTTT. Translated, it gives CASSLVATTEAFF.

This clonotype was seen a few times. This chain uses TRBV23-1 with TRBJ2-7; TRBD1 matches 11 bases. TRBV23-1 is labeled an ORF, and its function is uncertain. The CDR3 totals 14 residues. The V segment lost 9 bases and the J segment 3 bases; nucleotides outside the gene matches: 7. The CDR3 protein is CARTWTGGLYEQYF. DNA for the CDR3: TGCGCCAGAACTTGGACAGGGGGCCTCTACGAGCAGTACTTC.

The chain carries TRBV23-1 and TRBJ2-4; D assignment may be TRBD1 or TRBD2 (5 bases each). TRBV23-1 is assigned to the ORF class and has an uncertain function. This CDR3 is 17 amino acids long. Trimming removed 0 bases from V and 3 bases from J, with 15 bases in between. The CDR3 DNA sequence: TGCGCCAGCAGTCAATCAGGGGAGTATACCTTCAAAAACATTCAGTACTTC. Its translation is CASSQSGEYTFKNIQYF.

This clonotype was counted many times. The rearrangement links TRBV19 to TRBJ2-1; D may match TRBD1 or TRBD2 (5 bases each). CDR1 and CDR2 from the germline V gene are LNHDA and SQIVND (reference sequence). This CDR3 contains 12 residues. The V end was cut by 4 bases, the J end by 8 bases, with 9 bases between. This CDR3 reads CASSRGTYEQFF. Written as DNA, the CDR3 is TGTGCCAGTAGTAGAGGGACCTATGAGCAGTTCTTC. The complete variable domain, with remaining parts taken from reference TRBV19 and TRBJ2-1, reads DGGITQSPKYLFRKEGQNVTLSCEQNLNHDAMYWYRQDPGQGLRLIYYSQIVNDFQKGDIAEGYSVSREKKESFPLTVTSAQKNPTAFYLCASSRGTYEQFFGPGTRLTVL.

Many counts were recorded for this clonotype. The gene calls are TRBV6-2 or TRBV6-3 and TRBJ2-7; 7 nucleotides match TRBD1. The V gene's germline CDR1 is MNHEY and CDR2 SVGEGT. The V gene end was trimmed by 8 bases and the J gene end by 1 base; junction bases not matched to a gene: 2. This CDR3 contains 12 residues. In nucleotides, the CDR3 is TGTGCCAGCGGGGACAGTTCCTACGAGCAGTACTTC. As protein: CASGDSSYEQYF.

This clonotype was seen a few times. The rearrangement links TRBV28 to TRBJ2-1, with 7 bases aligning to TRBD2. Germline values: CDR1 MDHEN, CDR2 SYDVKM. This CDR3 region has 15 residues. V was pared by 3 bases and J by 5 bases, with 7 bases of the junction left unmatched. The CDR3 here is CASSFGGLGDNEQFF. Written as DNA, the CDR3 is TGTGCCAGCAGTTTCGGGGGGTTAGGCGACAATGAGCAGTTCTTC.

At least ten counts were recorded for this clonotype. The chain carries TRBV13 and TRBJ2-7; 7 positions match TRBD2. With 6 bases clipped from V and 12 bases from J, the junction kept 11 bases outside the gene matches. CDR3 length: 12 residues. Per germline, CDR1 PRHDT and CDR2 FYEKMQ (reference sequence). The CDR3 is CASRSGTIRPYF. CDR3 bases: TGTGCCAGCAGGTCCGGGACTATACGACCGTACTTC.

This clonotype was detected ten times or more. The chain employs TRBV9 and TRBJ1-2; D not resolved. V lost 3 bases and J 6 bases, leaving 9 bases between the germline ends. CDR3 size: 12 residues. Germline V lookup: CDR1 SGDLS, CDR2 YYNGEE. The CDR3 here is CASSARVNGYTF. The CDR3 DNA sequence: TGTGCCAGCAGCGCCCGGGTAAATGGCTACACCTTC.

Only a few counts were recorded for this clonotype. The gene calls are TRBV12-3 or TRBV12-4 and TRBJ2-5; D may be TRBD2 (6 bases). The CDR3 spans 15 residues. Trimming removed 1 base from V and 3 bases from J, with 12 bases in between. CDR3 nucleotide sequence: TGTGCCAGCAGTTTAGTACTAGCTCCAAAAGAGACCCAGTACTTC. Its translation is CASSLVLAPKETQYF.

This chain connects TRBV7-9 to TRBJ1-1; 10 positions agree with TRBD1. The CDR3 runs 15 residues. V lost 4 bases and J lost 4; bases outside the gene matches: 6. Germline loops: CDR1 SEHNR, CDR2 FQNEAQ (reference sequence). The CDR3 loop reads CASSSWDRGATEAFF. The CDR3, as DNA: TGTGCCAGCAGCTCCTGGGACAGGGGAGCCACTGAAGCTTTCTTT.

This clonotype was seen repeatedly, ten times or more. The CDR3 DNA follows: TGTGCCAGCAGCTTAGGGGTCGCTTACGAGCAGTACTTC. The encoded protein is CASSLGVAYEQYF. This sequence joins TRBV13 and TRBJ2-7, with no clear D. The V end lost 0 bases, the J end lost 4 bases, and 7 bases lay between the germline ends. The CDR3 spans 13 residues. Per the germline V gene, CDR1 is PRHDT and CDR2 is FYEKMQ (reference sequence).

This clonotype showed up many times. The genes are TRBV5-1 and TRBJ1-2, with 9 bases fitting TRBD1. This CDR3 comprises 18 residues. CDR1 and CDR2 (germline): SGHRS, YFSETQ. V trimming: 2 bases; J trimming: 0 bases; junction bases outside the gene matches: 11. This CDR3 reads CASSLLGQGTSSNYGYTF. The CDR3 region has the DNA TGCGCCAGCAGCTTATTAGGACAGGGGACCTCCTCTAACTATGGCTACACCTTC.

The rearrangement joins TRBV7-2 to TRBJ2-3, with 12 nucleotides matching TRBD2. This CDR3 has 15 amino acids. Losses at the gene ends were 3 bases for V and 6 bases for J; bases not matched to a gene: 4. The germline V gene encodes CDR1 SGHTA and CDR2 FQGNSA. CDR3 coding DNA: TGTGCCAGCAGCTTGACTAGCGGGAGTGGGGATACGCAGTATTTT. This translates into CASSLTSGSGDTQYF.

This clonotype was recorded at least ten times. The rearrangement uses TRBV7-3 and TRBJ2-1, with TRBD2 identical over 9 bases. Looked up from germline, CDR1 is SGHTA and CDR2 is FQGTGA. J gave up 5 bases and V 2 bases, and 10 bases lay outside the gene matches. This CDR3 spans 17 amino acids. The CDR3 loop is CASSLLTSGDQNNEQFF. DNA for the CDR3: TGTGCCAGCAGCTTATTGACTAGCGGAGACCAAAACAATGAGCAGTTCTTC.

The chain's CDR3 is CASSSGPKTYYEQYF. CDR3 bases: TGTGCCAGCAGTTCGGGACCAAAAACCTACTACGAGCAGTACTTC. The chain combines TRBV28 with TRBJ2-7; D might be TRBD1 or TRBD2, each matching 5 bases. The CDR3 loop spans 15 amino acids. In germline, CDR1 is MDHEN, CDR2 SYDVKM. Trimming took off 4 bases at V and 3 bases at J, with 16 bases between the two ends.

The chain links TRBV28 to TRBJ1-6; no clear D gene. The CDR3 has 15 residues. V lost 6 bases and J 5 bases, leaving 14 bases between the germline ends. Germline CDR1 reads MDHEN; CDR2 reads SYDVKM. In DNA form, the CDR3 reads TGTGCCAGCAGCCCCCCCGGCGGGAATAATTCACCCCTCCACTTT. It yields the protein CASSPPGGNNSPLHF.

This clonotype was detected ten times or more. V and J are TRBV7-2 and TRBJ2-3; D could derive from TRBD1 or TRBD2 (6 bases each). The CDR3 consists of 14 residues. Per the germline V gene, CDR1 is SGHTA and CDR2 is FQGNSA. The V gene lost 1 base and the J gene lost 4 bases, with 9 bases spanning the gap. As DNA, the CDR3 is TGTGCCAGCAGCTTAGTCGGGGGCCCAGATACGCAGTATTTT. Translating gives CASSLVGGPDTQYF.

This rearrangement joins TRBV20-1 to TRBJ1-5, with unresolved D. The germline V and J ends were trimmed by 5 bases and 0 bases, with 8 bases remaining between them. The CDR3 has 13 amino acids. Germline CDR1 DFQATT, CDR2 SNEGSKA (reference sequence). DNA of the CDR3: TGCAGTGCTGGTGATTATAGCAATCAGCCCCAGCATTTT. It specifies CSAGDYSNQPQHF.

The chain employs TRBV7-6 and TRBJ2-1, with 9 bases identical to TRBD2. The junction had 8 bases not matched to a gene; V was cut back by 0 bases and J by 2 bases. The CDR3 loop spans 18 amino acids. The germline CDR1 and CDR2 sequences are SGHVS and FNYEAQ. As DNA, the CDR3 is TGTGCCAGCAGCTTAGCTCTCCTAGCGGGGCCGCCCTACAATGAGCAGTTCTTC. It codes for CASSLALLAGPPYNEQFF.